The 17 T cell receptor beta chains in this list originate from one sample, sequenced in a study of T cells after yellow fever vaccination. TCRdb called the 5' RACE reads again in MiXCR, with one record for every CDR3 protein. Of about 320,000 distinct CDR3 sequences in the sample, 3.5% to 5% were seen once. The sequencing here drew on PBMCs, taken 15 days after the yellow fever booster vaccination. The source is a man between 18 and 29 years old who received the YFV17D yellow fever vaccine.

This clonotype was observed a handful of times. The chain carries TRBV7-2 and TRBJ1-4, with 7 bases aligning to TRBD1. J lost 8 bases, V lost 4 bases, and 7 bases had no gene match. The CDR3 contains 14 residues. Per the germline V gene, CDR1 is SGHTA and CDR2 is FQGNSA. CDR3 coding DNA: TGTGCCAGCAGCTCAAGACAGGGAGGGGAAAAACTGTTTTTT. This codes for CASSSRQGGEKLFF.

The sample holds a few counts of this clonotype. This chain links TRBV5-4 with TRBJ2-4; 8 bases map to TRBD2. V lost 2 bases and J lost 3; bases outside the gene matches: 7. This CDR3 has 16 residues. Germline-derived CDR1 and CDR2 are SGHNT and YYREEE (reference sequence). CDR3 coding DNA: TGTGCCAGCAGCTTTCGGGGCAGCGGGGGCAAAAACATTCAGTACTTC. Encoded protein: CASSFRGSGGKNIQYF.

The chain links TRBV5-4 to TRBJ2-5, with D possibly called TRBD1 or TRBD2 (5 bases each). V was clipped by 4 bases and J by 7 bases, with 20 bases between them. CDR1 SGHNT and CDR2 YYREEE come from the germline V gene (reference sequence). This CDR3 spans 15 amino acids. The CDR3: CASSHPTDDGGTQYF. The CDR3, as DNA: TGTGCCAGCAGCCACCCGACAGACGATGGGGGGACCCAGTACTTC.

This clonotype was seen many times. The chain has TRBV5-5 and TRBJ2-5; perhaps TRBD2 as D (6 bases). The CDR3 covers 16 residues. Trimming cost V 2 bases and J 3 bases, with 17 bases left between them. Germline CDR1 is SGHKS and CDR2 is YYEKEE (reference sequence). The CDR3 here is CASSFFLLGGKETQYF. The CDR3 nucleotides are TGTGCCAGCAGCTTTTTTCTCCTTGGGGGGAAAGAGACCCAGTACTTC.

The table lists this clonotype with many counts. This chain joins TRBV29-1 and TRBJ1-3; D unclear. CDR1 is SQVTM and CDR2 is ANQGSEA in the germline V gene. V lost 6 bases and J 0 bases, leaving 12 bases between the germline ends. The CDR3 is 14 amino acids. The CDR3 loop reads CSVLIPSSGNTIYF. The CDR3 DNA reads TGCAGCGTGCTGATTCCAAGCTCTGGAAACACCATATATTTT. Using reference TRBV29-1 and TRBJ1-3 for the parts outside the CDR3, the full variable domain is SAVISQKPSRDICQRGTSLTIQCQVDSQVTMMFWYRQQPGQSLTLIATANQGSEATYESGFVIDKFPISRPNLTFSTLTVSNMSPEDSSIYLCSVLIPSSGNTIYFGEGSWLTVV.

This clonotype was found many times. This rearrangement joins TRBV10-3 to TRBJ2-5; a possible D gene is TRBD1 (6 bases). Looked up from germline, CDR1 is ENHRY and CDR2 is SYGVKD. The germline V and J ends were trimmed by 4 bases and 5 bases, with 17 bases remaining between them. This CDR3 has 15 residues. The CDR3 DNA reads as TGTGCCATCAGTGCCTACAATATACAGGGCGAGACCCAGTACTTC. Its translation is CAISAYNIQGETQYF.

This clonotype was seen repeatedly, ten times or more. As DNA, the CDR3 is TGTGCCAGCAGGGGCCCGGCCAATGAGCAGTTCTTC. This encodes CASRGPANEQFF. The chain has TRBV6-5 and TRBJ2-1; D ambiguous. The CDR3 sequence is 12 residues long. CDR1 is MNHEY and CDR2 is SVGAGI in the germline V gene. V was clipped by 6 bases and J by 6 bases, with 9 bases between them.

This clonotype has more than one count but fewer than ten. The rearrangement links TRBV29-1 to TRBJ2-2; maybe TRBD2 (7 bases). The CDR3 has 13 amino acids. V was clipped by 7 bases and J by 3 bases, with 12 bases between them. Germline-derived CDR1 and CDR2 are SQVTM and ANQGSEA. The CDR3 protein is CSGRGAHTGELFF. The CDR3 nucleotides are TGCAGCGGACGGGGGGCCCACACCGGGGAGCTGTTTTTT.

Ten or more counts support this clonotype. The V and J genes are TRBV5-1 and TRBJ1-6; D gene ambiguous. Germline V gene data show CDR1 as SGHRS and CDR2 as YFSETQ. This CDR3 spans 17 amino acids. V lost 0 bases to trimming and J lost 1 base, with 11 bases between them. This CDR3 is CASSLDEGGSYNSPLHF. The CDR3 DNA reads as TGCGCCAGCAGCTTGGATGAGGGTGGGTCCTATAATTCACCCCTCCACTTT.

In its sample, this clonotype was seen many times. The J gene is TRBJ1-5, the V gene TRBV18, with 7 bases identical to TRBD1. After removal of 4 bases from V and 0 bases from J, the junction contained 9 bases not matched to a gene. Germline loops: CDR1 KGHSH, CDR2 LQKENI. The CDR3 runs to 17 residues. The CDR3 DNA follows: TGTGCCAGCTCACTCGTTCCGGGACAGATTAGCAATCAGCCCCAGCATTTT. Amino acids: CASSLVPGQISNQPQHF.

This chain connects TRBV20-1 to TRBJ2-3, with 8 bases fitting TRBD2. The V gene end was trimmed by 6 bases and the J gene end by 7 bases; junction bases not matched to a gene: 21. CDR1 is DFQATT, CDR2 SNEGSKA, per germline (reference sequence). This CDR3 is built from 17 residues. DNA for the CDR3: TGCAGTGCCCAGAAGGAGGGAAGGCGGGGGGCCCTATATACGCAGTATTTT. This encodes CSAQKEGRRGALYTQYF.

This clonotype has only a few counts. The V and J genes are TRBV4-1 and TRBJ2-1; 8 bases match TRBD2. The V and J ends lost 0 bases and 7 bases, in that order; junction bases with no gene match: 8. This CDR3 comprises 16 residues. Germline values: CDR1 MGHRA, CDR2 YSYEKL. As DNA, the CDR3 is TGCGCCAGCAGCCAAGAGGAGAGGACTAGCCGGAATGAGCAGTTCTTC. This gives the protein CASSQEERTSRNEQFF.

In this sample, this clonotype turned up many times. The chain has TRBV20-1 and TRBJ1-2, with D uncertain. Germline assignment: CDR1 DFQATT and CDR2 SNEGSKA (reference sequence). Trimming removed 0 bases at V and 4 bases at J, with 12 bases between. CDR3 length equals 14 residues. CDR3 sequence (DNA): TGCAGTGCTAGAGAGACCCTCGGCGCCTATGGCTACACCTTC. Its protein product is CSARETLGAYGYTF.

The CDR3 nucleotides read TGTGCCAGCAGCAACGACTACGAGCAGTACTTC. Amino acids: CASSNDYEQYF. The rearrangement uses TRBV21-1 and TRBJ2-7. TRBV21-1 constitutes a pseudogene. CDR3 length equals 11 residues.

This clonotype showed up many times. The chain links TRBV5-1 to TRBJ1-2; D unresolved. This CDR3 spans 14 amino acids. Germline V gene sequence: CDR1 SGHRS, CDR2 YFSETQ. V shed 2 bases and J shed 0 bases, with 8 bases lying between them. The chain's CDR3 is CASSFETPNYGYTF. CDR3 sequence (DNA): TGCGCCAGCAGCTTTGAGACTCCTAACTATGGCTACACCTTC.

Ten or more counts support this clonotype. This rearrangement joins TRBV12-3 or TRBV12-4 to TRBJ1-1; no clear D. The CDR3 is 12 residues long. V dropped 6 bases and J dropped 1 base, with 6 bases sitting between them. CDR3 loop: CASSNGNTEAFF. Written as DNA, the CDR3 is TGTGCCAGCAGCAACGGGAACACTGAAGCTTTCTTT.

This clonotype has a handful of counts. The chain joins TRBV5-1 to TRBJ1-1; D gene uncertain. V was pared by 1 base and J by 1 base, with 11 bases between. Per the germline V gene, CDR1 is SGHRS and CDR2 is YFSETQ. This CDR3 contains 15 residues. The CDR3 coding sequence is TGCGCCAGCAGCTTGATCGGAGCCGAGAACACTGAAGCTTTCTTT. Residues: CASSLIGAENTEAFF.